The text below deals with one TCR beta chain. The protocol was immunoSEQ multiplex PCR, while the TCRdb copy is restricted to in-frame clones and leaves out a portion. This sample yields about 170,000 clones, of which roughly 86% are seen a single time; less than 3% belongs to the top ten. A Seattle source enrolled patients during active infection and followed them longitudinally. V was pared by 1 base and J by 0 bases, with 14 bases between. Per the germline V gene, CDR1 is SGHNT and CDR2 is YYREEE (reference sequence). CDR3 length: 17 residues. The sample originates from a study of blood T cell repertoires in COVID-19. About the research overall: Some COVID-19 samples were acute and others convalescent; all came from the United States, Italy and Spain.

This TCR was sampled from an elderly woman with COVID-19, enrolled during active disease. The chain is built from TRBV5-4 and TRBJ2-1; possibly TRBD2 for D (6 bases). Source material: peripheral blood. CDR3 region: CASSLFFRGSSYNEQFF. The CDR3 coding sequence is TGTGCCAGCAGCTTGTTTTTCCGGGGGAGCTCCTACAATGAGCAGTTCTTC. Supplemented by reference TRBV5-4 and TRBJ2-1, the full variable domain reads ETGVTQSPTHLIKTRGQQVTLRCSSQSGHNTVSWYQQALGQGPQFIFQYYREEENGRGNFPPRFSGLQFPNYSSELNVNALELDDSALYLCASSLFFRGSSYNEQFFGPGTRLTVL.